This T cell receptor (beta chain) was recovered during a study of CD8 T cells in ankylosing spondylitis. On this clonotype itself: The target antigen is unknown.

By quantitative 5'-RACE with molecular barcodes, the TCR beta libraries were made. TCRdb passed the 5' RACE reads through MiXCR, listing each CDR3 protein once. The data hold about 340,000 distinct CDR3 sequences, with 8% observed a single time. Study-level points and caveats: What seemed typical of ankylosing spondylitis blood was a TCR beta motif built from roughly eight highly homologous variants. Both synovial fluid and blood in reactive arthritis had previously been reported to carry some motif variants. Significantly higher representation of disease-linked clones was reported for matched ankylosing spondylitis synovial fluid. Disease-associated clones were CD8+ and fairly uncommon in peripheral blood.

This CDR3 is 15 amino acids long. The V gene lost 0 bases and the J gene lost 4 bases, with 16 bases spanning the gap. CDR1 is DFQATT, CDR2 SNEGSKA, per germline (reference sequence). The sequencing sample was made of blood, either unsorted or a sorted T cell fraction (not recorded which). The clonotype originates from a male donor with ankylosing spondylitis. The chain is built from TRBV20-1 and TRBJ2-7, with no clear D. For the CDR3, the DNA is TGCAGTGCTAGAGATCCCAGTGGAAGTAGATACGAGCAGTACTTC. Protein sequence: CSARDPSGSRYEQYF.